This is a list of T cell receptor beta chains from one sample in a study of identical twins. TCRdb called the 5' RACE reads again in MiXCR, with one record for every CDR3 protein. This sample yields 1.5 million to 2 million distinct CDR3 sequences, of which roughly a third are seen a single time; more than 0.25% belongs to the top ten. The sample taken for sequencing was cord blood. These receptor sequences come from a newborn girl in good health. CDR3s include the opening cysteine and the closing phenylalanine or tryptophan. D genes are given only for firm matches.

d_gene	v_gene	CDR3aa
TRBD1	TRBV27	CASGYNRGETQYF
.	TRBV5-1	CASSSGHRIWFAEAFF
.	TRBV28	CTSSFLTGGYTF
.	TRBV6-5	CASSFLRSYGYTF
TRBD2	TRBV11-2	CASRIRDWGGLAGLYRYNEQFF
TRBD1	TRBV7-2	CASSPQGGMNTEAFF
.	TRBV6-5	CASSYRIKGPNYGYTF
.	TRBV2	CASRTPPGELFF
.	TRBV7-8	CASSFTGTPKTGELFF
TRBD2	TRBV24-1	CATSDQRRLAEQETQYF
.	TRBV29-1	CSADVDYNEQFF
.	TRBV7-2	CASSRTGVRETQFF
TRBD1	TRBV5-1	CASRSDRATYEQYF
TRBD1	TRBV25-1	CASSESMGQAFEQYF
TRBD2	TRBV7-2	CASSWKTSGGAVYEQYF
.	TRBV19	CASSIKQGGQPQHF
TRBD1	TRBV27	CASSLDRAGRNSPLHF
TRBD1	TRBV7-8	CASSPTGEPYEQYF
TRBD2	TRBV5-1	CASSREVLAASLMSSYNEQFF
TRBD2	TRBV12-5	CASGGTSETNYEQYF
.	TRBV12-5	CASGFRVSNQPQHF
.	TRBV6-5	CASSTYGTVNEQFF
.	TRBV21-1	CASSKERGLLAGRTDTQYF
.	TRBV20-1	CSARHPQGSYEQYF
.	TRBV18	CASSPHKNYGYTF
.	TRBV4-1	CASSQVRQSNSPLHF
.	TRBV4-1	CASSHVNTEAFF
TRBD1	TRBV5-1	CASSLARGGQGIRYEQYF
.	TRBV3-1	CASSQDVETDTQYF
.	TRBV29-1	CSVDKGPTTEAFF
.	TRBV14	CASSTAFFRRGPQFF
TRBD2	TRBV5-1	CASSLTVAGVPDTQYF
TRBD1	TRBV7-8	CASSPGQGRSGNNEQFF
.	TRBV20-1	CSARFTDRPSYEQYF
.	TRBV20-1	CSARYPGFSYNEQYF
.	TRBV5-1	CASSLVGDTRTEAFF
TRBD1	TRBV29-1	CSVDPTGEDYGYTF
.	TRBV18	CASSRGAPGVNTEAFF
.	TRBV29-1	CSVVGGAYEQYF
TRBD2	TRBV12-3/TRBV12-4	CASSSASGHYNEQFF
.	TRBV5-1	CASSLVLGSGSDNEQFF
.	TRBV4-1	CASSQVGTGLYNEQYF
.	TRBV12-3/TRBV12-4	CASSLKLAARIFNYGYTF
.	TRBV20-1	CSASLVNEQYF
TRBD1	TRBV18	CASSPPETRWTGGKNIQYF
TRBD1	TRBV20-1	CSAPLDRGLWSPLHF
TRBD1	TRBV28	CASSIPGTGVQNIQYF
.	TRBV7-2	CASSLNVKLFF
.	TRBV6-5	CASSYSAGNTQYF
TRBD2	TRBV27	CASSLLFGGGTQYF
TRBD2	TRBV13	CASSFRISGIHNEQYF
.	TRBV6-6	CASSYSLGGADTQYF
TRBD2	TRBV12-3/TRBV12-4	CASSAGLAGTLAKNIQYF
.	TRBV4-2	CASSQEPQADTQYF